What follows are 10 T cell receptor beta chains derived from one specimen sequenced in a study of OX40 agonist ivuxolimab in advanced cancers. Here immunoSEQ multiplex PCR was the method, and the copy in TCRdb shows in-frame clones only, minus some. This sample has about 64,000 clones, with about four fifths found just once. This specimen was CD4+ or CD8+ T cells sorted from blood, taken in a trial of the OX40 agonist ivuxolimab. These receptors came from an adult with an advanced solid tumor such as melanoma, head and neck, liver or kidney cancer.

The genes are TRBV4-2 and TRBJ2-3; D is perhaps TRBD2 (6 bases). Looked up from germline, CDR1 is LGHNA and CDR2 is YNFKEQ. The length of the CDR3 is 16 residues. V was clipped by 1 base and J by 2 bases, with 13 bases between them. CDR3 bases: TGTGCCAGCAGCCAAGCTGCGGCGGGATACACAGATACGCAGTATTTT. This encodes CASSQAAAGYTDTQYF.

Only a few counts were recorded for this clone. The chain uses TRBV5-1 and TRBJ2-7; D gene ambiguous. Trimming removed 2 bases from V and 1 base from J, with 10 bases in between. The CDR3 totals 14 residues. Germline CDR1 reads SGHRS; CDR2 reads YFSETQ. CDR3 residues: CASSFGPLSYEQYF. The CDR3, as DNA: TGCGCCAGCAGCTTCGGACCCCTATCCTACGAGCAGTACTTC.

This chain uses TRBV7-2 with TRBJ1-2, with no clear D. This CDR3 comprises 13 residues. Germline V gives CDR1 SGHTA, CDR2 FQGNSA. Trimming pared 1 base from V and 8 bases from J, leaving 11 bases between. CDR3 sequence: CASSLEYAGGYTF. The CDR3 region has the DNA TGTGCCAGCAGCTTAGAGTACGCTGGCGGCTACACCTTC. Full variable domain (outside the CDR3, taken from reference TRBV7-2 and TRBJ1-2): GAGVSQSPSNKVTEKGKDVELRCDPISGHTALYWYRQSLGQGLEFLIYFQGNSAPDKSGLPSDRFSAERTGGSVSTLTIQRTQQEDSAVYLCASSLEYAGGYTFGSGTRLTVV.

The J gene is TRBJ1-6, the V gene TRBV5-1; D not certain. V lost 0 bases and J lost 6, with 10 bases in between. The CDR3 has 15 residues. Germline lookup yields CDR1 SGHRS and CDR2 YFSETQ. As DNA, the CDR3 is TGCGCCAGCAGCTTGGAAGCAGCGCTTAATTCACCCCTCCACTTT. It translates to CASSLEAALNSPLHF.

This chain links TRBV18 with TRBJ1-1; possible D gene TRBD1, 6 bases. V lost 2 bases and J 3 bases, leaving 10 bases between the germline ends. Per germline, CDR1 KGHSH and CDR2 LQKENI. The CDR3 consists of 14 residues. The CDR3 protein is CASSPSGAYTEAFF. The CDR3 nucleotides read TGTGCCAGCTCACCATCGGGGGCTTACACTGAAGCTTTCTTT.

The count of this clone is one. V gene TRBV19 combines with J gene TRBJ1-6; 9 bases map to TRBD1. The CDR3 runs 19 residues. Germline V gene sequence: CDR1 LNHDA, CDR2 SQIVND (reference sequence). V was clipped by 4 bases and J by 5 bases; unmatched bases: 15. The CDR3 here is CASSTPGQGFLRHNSPLHF. CDR3 bases: TGTGCCAGTAGTACCCCGGGACAGGGCTTTCTTCGGCATAATTCACCCCTCCACTTT.

The chain links TRBV7-9 to TRBJ1-2; D gene uncertain. Trimming removed 7 bases at V and 8 bases at J, with 14 bases between. CDR1 and CDR2 from the germline V gene are SEHNR and FQNEAQ (reference sequence). The CDR3 has 12 residues. The CDR3 sequence is CASTIQDSGYTF. The CDR3 DNA reads as TGTGCCAGCACCATTCAGGATTCAGGCTACACCTTC.

V usage is TRBV18 and J usage is TRBJ2-5; TRBD1 agrees at 9 bases. This CDR3 is built from 14 residues. Germline V CDR1 and CDR2: KGHSH, LQKENI. J was trimmed by 5 bases and V by 2 bases; bases with no gene match: 3. The CDR3, as DNA: TGTGCCAGCTCACCAACAGGGGGCGTGGAGACCCAGTACTTC. Translating gives CASSPTGGVETQYF.

This clone appeared once. The chain employs TRBV4-2 and TRBJ1-1; D might be TRBD1 (5 bases). The germline gives CDR1 LGHNA, CDR2 YNFKEQ. This CDR3 region has 13 residues. V shed 4 bases and J shed 3 bases, with 9 bases lying between them. DNA for the CDR3: TGTGCCAGCAGCCTGGAACAGGACACTGAAGCTTTCTTT. This gives the protein CASSLEQDTEAFF.

CDR3 nucleotides: TGTGCCTGGACCACCTTGACAGGGGGAAAACTGTTTTTT. Protein sequence: CAWTTLTGGKLFF. The chain combines TRBV30 with TRBJ1-4; 9 nucleotides match TRBD1. The CDR3 extends over 13 amino acids. The V and J ends lost 4 bases and 10 bases, in that order; junction bases with no gene match: 7. The germline gives CDR1 GTSNPN, CDR2 SVGIG (reference sequence).